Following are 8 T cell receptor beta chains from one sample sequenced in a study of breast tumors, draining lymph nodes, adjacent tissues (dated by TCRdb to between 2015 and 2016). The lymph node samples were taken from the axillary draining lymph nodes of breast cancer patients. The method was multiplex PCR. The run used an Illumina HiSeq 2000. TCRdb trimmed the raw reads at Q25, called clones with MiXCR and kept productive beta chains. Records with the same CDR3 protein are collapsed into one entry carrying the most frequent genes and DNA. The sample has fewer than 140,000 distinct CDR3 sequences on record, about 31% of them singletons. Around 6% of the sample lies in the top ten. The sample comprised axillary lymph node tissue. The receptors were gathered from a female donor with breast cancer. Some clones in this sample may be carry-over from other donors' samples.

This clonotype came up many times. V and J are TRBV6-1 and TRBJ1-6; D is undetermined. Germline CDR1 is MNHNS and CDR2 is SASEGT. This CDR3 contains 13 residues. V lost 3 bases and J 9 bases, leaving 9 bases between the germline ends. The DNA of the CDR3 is TGTGCCAGCAGTGAGGTGCGGGGTTCACCCCTCCACTTT. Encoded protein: CASSEVRGSPLHF.

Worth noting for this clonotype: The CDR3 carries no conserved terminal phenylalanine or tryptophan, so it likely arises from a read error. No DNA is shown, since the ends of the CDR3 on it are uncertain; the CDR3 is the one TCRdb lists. This chain's CDR3 is CASSPTGTS. V gene TRBV9 combines with J gene TRBJ1-6; TRBD1, the table's D call, lacks a check against the DNA. The CDR3 is 9 residues long, counting both termini. The germline V gene encodes CDR1 SGDLS and CDR2 YYNGEE.

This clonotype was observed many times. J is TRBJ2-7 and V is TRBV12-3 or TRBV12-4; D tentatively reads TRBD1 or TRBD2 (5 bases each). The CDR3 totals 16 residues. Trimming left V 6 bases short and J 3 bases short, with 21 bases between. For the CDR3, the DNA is TGTGCCAGCAGCCTATCCGGGACCGCTCCCTACTACGAGCAGTACTTC. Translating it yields CASSLSGTAPYYEQYF.

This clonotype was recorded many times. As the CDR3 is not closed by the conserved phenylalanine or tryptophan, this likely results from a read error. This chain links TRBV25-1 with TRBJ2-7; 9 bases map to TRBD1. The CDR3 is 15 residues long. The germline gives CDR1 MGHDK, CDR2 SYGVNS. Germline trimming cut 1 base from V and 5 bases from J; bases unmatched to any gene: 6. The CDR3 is CASSELGTGFHEQYL. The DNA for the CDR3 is TGTGCCAGCAGTGAATTGGGGACAGGGTTCCACGAGCAGTACCTC.

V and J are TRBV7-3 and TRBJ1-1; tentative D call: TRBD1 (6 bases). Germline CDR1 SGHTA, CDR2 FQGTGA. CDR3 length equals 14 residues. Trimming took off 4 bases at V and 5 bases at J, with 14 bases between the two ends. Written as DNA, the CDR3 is TGTGCCAGCAGCTCCTACACAGGGTTGACTGAAGCTTTCTTT. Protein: CASSSYTGLTEAFF.

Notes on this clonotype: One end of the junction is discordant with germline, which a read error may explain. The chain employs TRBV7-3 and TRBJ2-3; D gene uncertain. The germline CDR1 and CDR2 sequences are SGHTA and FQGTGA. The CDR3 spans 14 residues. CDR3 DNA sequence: TGTGCTAGCAGCTCCCTGAGGTCCACAGATACGCAGTATTTT. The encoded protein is CASSSLRSTDTQYF.

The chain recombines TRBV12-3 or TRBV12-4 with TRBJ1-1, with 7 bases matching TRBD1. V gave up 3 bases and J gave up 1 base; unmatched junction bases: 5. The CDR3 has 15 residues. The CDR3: CASSFGDSWNTEAFF. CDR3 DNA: TGTGCCAGCAGTTTTGGGGACAGTTGGAACACTGAAGCTTTCTTT.

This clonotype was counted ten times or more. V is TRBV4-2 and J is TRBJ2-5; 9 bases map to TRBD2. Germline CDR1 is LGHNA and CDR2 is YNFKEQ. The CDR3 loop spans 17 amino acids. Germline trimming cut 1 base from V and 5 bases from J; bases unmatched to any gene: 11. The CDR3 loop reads CASSQVWSGGRAETQYF. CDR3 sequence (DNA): TGTGCCAGCAGCCAAGTATGGAGCGGGGGGCGAGCGGAGACCCAGTACTTC.